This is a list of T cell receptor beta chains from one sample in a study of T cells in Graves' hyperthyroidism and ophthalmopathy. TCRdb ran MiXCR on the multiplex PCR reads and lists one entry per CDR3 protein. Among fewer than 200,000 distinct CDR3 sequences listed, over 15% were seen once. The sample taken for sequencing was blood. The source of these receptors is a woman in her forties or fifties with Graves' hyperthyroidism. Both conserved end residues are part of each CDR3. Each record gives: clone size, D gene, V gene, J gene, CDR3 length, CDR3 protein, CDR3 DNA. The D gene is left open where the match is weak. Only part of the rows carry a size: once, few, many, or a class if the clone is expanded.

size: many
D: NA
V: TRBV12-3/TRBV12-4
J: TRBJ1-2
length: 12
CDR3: CASSADKKGYTF
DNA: TGTGCCAGCAGCGCAGACAAGAAGGGTTACACCTTC

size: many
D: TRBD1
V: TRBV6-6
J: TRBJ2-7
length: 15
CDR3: CASSYVGQGGYEQYF
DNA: TGTGCCAGCAGTTACGTGGGACAGGGTGGCTACGAGCAGTACTTC

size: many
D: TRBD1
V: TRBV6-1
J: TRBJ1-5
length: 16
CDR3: CASSGNSDRANQPQHF
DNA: TGTGCCAGCAGTGGAAACTCTGACAGGGCAAATCAGCCCCAGCATTTT

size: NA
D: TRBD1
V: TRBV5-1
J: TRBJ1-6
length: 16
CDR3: CASSWRGDRGDSPLHF
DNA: TGCGCCAGCAGCTGGAGGGGGGACAGGGGCGATTCACCCCTCCACTTT

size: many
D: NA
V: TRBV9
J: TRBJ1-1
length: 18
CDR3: CASSADKRMDLEGTEAFF
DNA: TGTGCCAGCAGTGCAGACAAGCGGATGGACCTCGAGGGCACTGAAGCTTTCTTT

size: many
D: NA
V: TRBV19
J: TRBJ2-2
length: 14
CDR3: CASRDIGNTGELFF
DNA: TGTGCCAGTAGGGATATCGGGAACACCGGGGAGCTGTTTTTT

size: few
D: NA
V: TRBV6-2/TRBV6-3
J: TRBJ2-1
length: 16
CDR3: CASRKFGSGSYNEQFF
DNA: TGTGCCAGCAGAAAGTTTGGGTCAGGCTCTTACAATGAGCAGTTCTTC

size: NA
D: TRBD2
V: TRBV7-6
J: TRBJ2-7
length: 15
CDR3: CASSLAASGGYEQYF
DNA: TGTGCCAGCAGCTTAGCGGCGAGCGGGGGCTACGAGCAGTACTTC

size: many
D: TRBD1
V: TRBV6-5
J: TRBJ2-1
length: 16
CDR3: CASSYVWGTGDNEQFF
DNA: TGTGCCAGCAGTTACGTTTGGGGGACAGGGGACAATGAGCAGTTCTTC

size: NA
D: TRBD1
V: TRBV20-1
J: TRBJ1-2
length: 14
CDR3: CSARDAKGASGYTF
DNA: TGCAGTGCTAGAGACGCTAAGGGGGCTAGCGGCTACACCTTC

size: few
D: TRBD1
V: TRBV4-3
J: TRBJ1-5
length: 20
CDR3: CASSQDLGKGARSGNQPQHF
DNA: TGCGCCAGCAGCCAAGATCTCGGTAAGGGGGCGCGGAGTGGCAATCAGCCCCAGCATTTT

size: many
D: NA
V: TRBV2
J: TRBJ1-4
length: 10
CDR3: CASSDEKLFF
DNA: TGTGCCAGCAGTGATGAAAAACTGTTTTTT

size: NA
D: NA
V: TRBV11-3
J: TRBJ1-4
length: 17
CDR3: CASSLSDQGRLNEKLFF
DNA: TGTGCCAGCAGCTTATCCGACCAGGGCCGATTGAACGAAAAACTGTTTTTT

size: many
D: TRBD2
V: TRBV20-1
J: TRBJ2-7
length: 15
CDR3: CSASKGLAGGREQYF
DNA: TGCAGTGCTAGTAAGGGACTAGCGGGGGGGCGAGAGCAGTACTTC

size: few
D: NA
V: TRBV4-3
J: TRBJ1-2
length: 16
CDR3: CASSQEYNAGIYGYTF
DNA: TGCGCCAGCAGCCAAGAATACAACGCAGGTATCTATGGCTACACCTTC

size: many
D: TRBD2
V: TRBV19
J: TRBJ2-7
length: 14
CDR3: CASSSAGGPHEQYF
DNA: TGTGCCAGTAGTAGTGCGGGGGGCCCCCACGAGCAGTACTTC

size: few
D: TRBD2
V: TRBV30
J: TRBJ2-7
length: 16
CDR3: CAWNVLALRGNYEQYF
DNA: TGTGCCTGGAACGTCCTAGCCCTGCGGGGGAACTACGAGCAGTACTTC

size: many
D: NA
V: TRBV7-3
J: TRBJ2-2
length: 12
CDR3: CASSSGPSELFF
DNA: TGTGCCAGCAGCTCTGGTCCCTCGGAGCTGTTTTTT

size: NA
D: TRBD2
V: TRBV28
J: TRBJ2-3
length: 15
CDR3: CASSLLARWTDTQYF
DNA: TGTGCCAGCAGCCTACTAGCGAGATGGACAGATACGCAGTATTTT

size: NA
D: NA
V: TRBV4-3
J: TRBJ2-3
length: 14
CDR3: CASSQERAPDTQYF
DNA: TGCGCCAGCAGCCAAGAGAGAGCCCCAGATACGCAGTATTTT

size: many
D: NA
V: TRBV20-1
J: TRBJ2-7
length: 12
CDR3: CSASRYSYEQYF
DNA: TGCAGTGCTAGCCGGTACTCCTACGAGCAGTACTTC

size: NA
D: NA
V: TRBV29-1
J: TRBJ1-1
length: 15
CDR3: CSVLPPLGSSTEAFF
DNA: TGCAGCGTTCTTCCTCCTTTGGGGAGTAGCACTGAAGCTTTCTTT

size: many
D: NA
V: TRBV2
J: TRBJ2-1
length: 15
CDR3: CASSQDRSSYNEQFF
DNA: TGTGCCAGCAGCCAAGACAGAAGCTCCTACAATGAGCAGTTCTTC

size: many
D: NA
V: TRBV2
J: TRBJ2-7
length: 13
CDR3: CASRTGFSYEQYF
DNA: TGTGCCAGCCGAACAGGTTTTTCCTACGAGCAGTACTTC

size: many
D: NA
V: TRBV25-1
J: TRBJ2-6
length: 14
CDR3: CASSQGGVANVLTF
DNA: TGTGCCAGCAGCCAGGGCGGGGTTGCCAACGTCCTGACTTTC

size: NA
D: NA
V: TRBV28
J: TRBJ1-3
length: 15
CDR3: CASSLVPNSGNTIYF
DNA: TGTGCCAGCAGTTTGGTTCCGAACTCTGGAAACACCATATATTTT

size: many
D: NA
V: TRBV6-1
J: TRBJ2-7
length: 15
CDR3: CASSTPSRTPDEQYF
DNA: TGTGCCAGCAGTACCCCCTCCAGGACACCCGACGAGCAGTACTTC

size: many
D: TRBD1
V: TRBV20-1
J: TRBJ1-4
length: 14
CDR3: CSARTGGGNEKLFF
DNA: TGCAGTGCGCGGACAGGGGGCGGAAATGAAAAACTGTTTTTT

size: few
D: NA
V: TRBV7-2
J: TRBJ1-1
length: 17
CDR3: CASSFGILGAKDTEAFF
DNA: TGTGCCAGCAGCTTTGGAATACTTGGGGCGAAGGACACTGAAGCTTTCTTT

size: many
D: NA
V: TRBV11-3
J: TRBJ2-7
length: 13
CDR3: CASSPTKVGEQYF
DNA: TGTGCCAGCAGCCCTACAAAAGTTGGGGAGCAGTACTTC

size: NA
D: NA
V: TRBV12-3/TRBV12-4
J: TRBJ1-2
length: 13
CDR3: CASSLTTSPGYTF
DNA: TGTGCCAGCAGTTTAACTACCAGTCCTGGCTACACCTTC

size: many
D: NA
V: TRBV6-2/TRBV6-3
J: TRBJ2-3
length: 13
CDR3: CASSYSSTDTQYF
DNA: TGTGCCAGCAGTTACTCAAGCACAGATACGCAGTATTTT

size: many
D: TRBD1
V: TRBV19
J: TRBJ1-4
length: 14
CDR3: CARRPGGPHEKLFF
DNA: TGTGCCAGGAGACCAGGGGGCCCTCATGAAAAACTGTTTTTT

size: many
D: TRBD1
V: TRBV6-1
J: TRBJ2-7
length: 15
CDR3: CASSYRQGSSYEQYF
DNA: TGTGCCAGCAGCTACCGACAGGGGTCATCCTACGAGCAGTACTTC

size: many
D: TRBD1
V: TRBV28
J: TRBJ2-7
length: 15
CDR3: CASSFRGQSSYEQYF
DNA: TGTGCCAGCAGTTTTAGGGGACAGAGTTCCTACGAGCAGTACTTC

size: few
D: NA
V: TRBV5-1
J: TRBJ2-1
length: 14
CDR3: CASKARGVHNEQFF
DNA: TGCGCCAGCAAGGCTAGAGGCGTTCACAATGAGCAGTTCTTC

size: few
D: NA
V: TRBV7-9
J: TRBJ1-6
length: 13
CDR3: CASSPQLNSPLHF
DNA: TGTGCCAGCAGCCCCCAATTGAATTCACCCCTCCACTTT

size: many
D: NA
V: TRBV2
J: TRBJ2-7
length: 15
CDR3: CATVETDSRSYEQYF
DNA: TGTGCCACCGTCGAGACGGACAGCCGATCCTACGAGCAGTACTTC

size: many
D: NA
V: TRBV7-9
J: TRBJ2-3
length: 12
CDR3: CASSLYPDTQYF
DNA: TGTGCCAGCAGCTTATACCCAGATACGCAGTATTTT

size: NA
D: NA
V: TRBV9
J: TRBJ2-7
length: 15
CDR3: CASSSPGTPDGEQYF
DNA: TGTGCCAGCAGCTCACCCGGGACTCCGGATGGCGAGCAGTACTTC

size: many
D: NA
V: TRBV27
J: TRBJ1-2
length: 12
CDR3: CATGRGGVGYTF
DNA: TGTGCCACCGGACGCGGGGGGGTTGGCTACACCTTC

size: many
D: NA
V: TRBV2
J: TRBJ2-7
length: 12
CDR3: CASSVVRYEQYF
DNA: TGTGCCAGCAGTGTAGTACGCTACGAGCAGTACTTC

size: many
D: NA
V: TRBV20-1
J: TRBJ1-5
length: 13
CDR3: CSARDSGYQPQHF
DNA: TGCAGTGCTAGGGACAGCGGATATCAGCCCCAGCATTTT

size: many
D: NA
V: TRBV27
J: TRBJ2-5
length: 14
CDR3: CASSLLGGGETQYF
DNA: TGTGCCAGCAGTTTATTAGGGGGAGGAGAGACCCAGTACTTC

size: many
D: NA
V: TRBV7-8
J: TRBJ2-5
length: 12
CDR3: CASSLGLETQYF
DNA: TGTGCCAGCAGCTTGGGCCTCGAGACCCAGTACTTC